Listed below are T cell receptor beta chains from one sample, sequenced in a study of memory CD4+ T cells and cytomegalovirus serostatus. Here immunoSEQ multiplex PCR was the method, and the copy in TCRdb shows in-frame clones only, minus some. The table records about 25,000 clones, less than 80% of them present only once. Sequencing was carried out using memory CD4+ T cells from blood. These receptors were collected from an adult in good health and CMV-seronegative. CDR3s include the opening cysteine and the closing phenylalanine or tryptophan. A D gene is named only where the DNA matches it firmly. Clone size is not always given. Where it is, it says once, few, many or a class for expanded clones.

v_gene: TRBV10-3
abundance: -
j_gene: TRBJ2-5
d_gene: TRBD2
CDR3nt: TGTGCCATCAGCGGAGCCCCAGCGGGAGGCGGAGAGACCCAGTACTTC
CDR3aa: CAISGAPAGGGETQYF

v_gene: TRBV4-2
abundance: -
j_gene: TRBJ2-1
d_gene: TRBD2
CDR3nt: TGTGCCAGCAGCCAAGTGGGGACTAAGATTTACAATGAGCAGTTCTTC
CDR3aa: CASSQVGTKIYNEQFF

v_gene: TRBV19
abundance: -
j_gene: TRBJ2-1
d_gene: TRBD2
CDR3nt: TGTAGCGCGGGGGGCTTCCATGAGCAGTTCTTC
CDR3aa: CSAGGFHEQFF

v_gene: TRBV6-1
abundance: -
j_gene: TRBJ2-7
d_gene: -
CDR3nt: TGTGCCAGCAGTGAACAGGTTAGCTCCTACGAGCAGTACTTC
CDR3aa: CASSEQVSSYEQYF

v_gene: TRBV7-9
abundance: -
j_gene: TRBJ2-3
d_gene: -
CDR3nt: TGTGCCAGTGTCGGGCTTACAGATACGCAGTATTTT
CDR3aa: CASVGLTDTQYF

v_gene: TRBV19
abundance: -
j_gene: TRBJ2-4
d_gene: -
CDR3nt: TGTGCCAGTAGTATGAGGGAGGAGGGAAACATTCAGTACTTC
CDR3aa: CASSMREEGNIQYF

v_gene: TRBV7-2
abundance: -
j_gene: TRBJ2-1
d_gene: -
CDR3nt: TGTGCCAGCAGCTTTGTTGCGGCTAATGAGCAGTTCTTC
CDR3aa: CASSFVAANEQFF

v_gene: TRBV28
abundance: -
j_gene: TRBJ1-5
d_gene: -
CDR3nt: TGTGCCAGCAGTTTGGGGCAGGTCAGGCAGCCCCAGCATTTT
CDR3aa: CASSLGQVRQPQHF

v_gene: TRBV6-5
abundance: once
j_gene: TRBJ1-1
d_gene: -
CDR3nt: TGTGCCAGCAGTTCCTTAAGGGGACACACTGAAGCTTTCTTT
CDR3aa: CASSSLRGHTEAFF

v_gene: TRBV9
abundance: -
j_gene: TRBJ2-5
d_gene: -
CDR3nt: TGTGCCAGCAGCGAGCTAGATCTCGGGGAGACCCAGTACTTC
CDR3aa: CASSELDLGETQYF

v_gene: TRBV6-5
abundance: -
j_gene: TRBJ1-3
d_gene: -
CDR3nt: TGTGCCAGCAGTTACTCTCCCTCTGGAAACACCATATATTTT
CDR3aa: CASSYSPSGNTIYF

v_gene: TRBV27
abundance: -
j_gene: TRBJ2-2
d_gene: -
CDR3nt: TGTGCCAGCAGGTCTACCAAATCCCCTTATACCGGGGAGCTGTTTTTT
CDR3aa: CASRSTKSPYTGELFF

v_gene: TRBV11-1
abundance: -
j_gene: TRBJ1-1
d_gene: -
CDR3nt: TGTGCCAGCAGCTTATCTGGGGGGACTGAAGCTTTCTTT
CDR3aa: CASSLSGGTEAFF

v_gene: TRBV28
abundance: few
j_gene: TRBJ2-1
d_gene: TRBD1
CDR3nt: TGTGCCAGCAGTCTGACAGGGATAAGGGGCAATGAGCAGTTCTTC
CDR3aa: CASSLTGIRGNEQFF

v_gene: TRBV6-6
abundance: -
j_gene: TRBJ2-7
d_gene: -
CDR3nt: TGTGCCACCACCGGGACGGCAAGCTCCTACGAGCAGTACTTC
CDR3aa: CATTGTASSYEQYF

v_gene: TRBV11-2
abundance: -
j_gene: TRBJ1-2
d_gene: -
CDR3nt: TGTGCCAGCAGCTTAGGTGGGGTTGGCTATGGCTACACCTTC
CDR3aa: CASSLGGVGYGYTF

v_gene: TRBV13
abundance: few
j_gene: TRBJ1-1
d_gene: TRBD1
CDR3nt: TGTGCCAGCAGACGGACAGGTTCTGAAGCTTTCTTT
CDR3aa: CASRRTGSEAFF

v_gene: TRBV5-1
abundance: -
j_gene: TRBJ2-1
d_gene: TRBD2
CDR3nt: TGCGCCAGCAGCTTGTCAGTTTTTGGGGGAAGCACCAGCGGGAGCCCCTACAATGAGCAGTTCTTC
CDR3aa: CASSLSVFGGSTSGSPYNEQFF

v_gene: TRBV6-6
abundance: -
j_gene: TRBJ2-7
d_gene: -
CDR3nt: TGTGCCAGCAGTTACTCGGGCGGGGGCGACTACGAGCAGTACTTC
CDR3aa: CASSYSGGGDYEQYF

v_gene: TRBV10-3
abundance: -
j_gene: TRBJ2-7
d_gene: -
CDR3nt: TGTGCCATCGGGCTCGGTTCCTACGAGCAGTACTTC
CDR3aa: CAIGLGSYEQYF

v_gene: TRBV7-8
abundance: -
j_gene: TRBJ2-4
d_gene: -
CDR3nt: TGTGCCAGTTCCGTCTCCTCAGGGAATCTCGCCAAAAACATTCAGTACTTC
CDR3aa: CASSVSSGNLAKNIQYF

v_gene: TRBV9
abundance: -
j_gene: TRBJ1-1
d_gene: -
CDR3nt: TGTGCCAGCAGCCCCGGCGGGGGTTTAAGCACTGAAGCTTTCTTT
CDR3aa: CASSPGGGLSTEAFF

v_gene: TRBV11-3
abundance: -
j_gene: TRBJ1-1
d_gene: -
CDR3nt: TGTGCCAGCAGCCGGACTGGGGTCACTGAAGCTTTCTTT
CDR3aa: CASSRTGVTEAFF

v_gene: TRBV6-6
abundance: few
j_gene: TRBJ2-7
d_gene: TRBD1
CDR3nt: TGTGCCAGCAGGACAGGGATCAACGAGCAGTACTTC
CDR3aa: CASRTGINEQYF

v_gene: TRBV15
abundance: few
j_gene: TRBJ1-2
d_gene: TRBD1
CDR3nt: TGTGCCACCAGCAGAGATCGAGGCAGGGGGGAAGGCTACACCTTC
CDR3aa: CATSRDRGRGEGYTF

v_gene: TRBV28
abundance: -
j_gene: TRBJ1-4
d_gene: -
CDR3nt: TGTGCCAGCACCTGGGGTGCAGGGTTCAATGAAAAACTGTTTTTT
CDR3aa: CASTWGAGFNEKLFF

v_gene: TRBV6-4
abundance: few
j_gene: TRBJ1-1
d_gene: -
CDR3nt: TGTGCCAGCAGTAGTGAGGGAGGAACTGAAGCTTTCTTT
CDR3aa: CASSSEGGTEAFF

v_gene: TRBV27
abundance: -
j_gene: TRBJ1-1
d_gene: -
CDR3nt: TGTGCCAGCAGTTTAGCCAGGCAGGGTAGGAGGGCTGAAGCTTTCTTT
CDR3aa: CASSLARQGRRAEAFF

v_gene: TRBV5-4
abundance: -
j_gene: TRBJ2-3
d_gene: -
CDR3nt: TGTGCCAGCAGCTTTGCGGGGGCGAACACAGATACGCAGTATTTT
CDR3aa: CASSFAGANTDTQYF

v_gene: TRBV4-3
abundance: -
j_gene: TRBJ1-2
d_gene: TRBD1
CDR3nt: TGCGCCAGCAGCTTACAGGGACAGGGGGCGGATGGCTACACCTTC
CDR3aa: CASSLQGQGADGYTF

v_gene: TRBV28
abundance: -
j_gene: TRBJ1-1
d_gene: -
CDR3nt: TGTGCCAGCAGGCGCGCGGGACGGGAGAACACTGAAGCTTTCTTT
CDR3aa: CASRRAGRENTEAFF

v_gene: TRBV7-9
abundance: few
j_gene: TRBJ1-1
d_gene: -
CDR3nt: TGTGCCAGCAGCGCGGGATTGAGGAGAATGAACACTGAAGCTTTCTTT
CDR3aa: CASSAGLRRMNTEAFF

v_gene: TRBV6-5
abundance: -
j_gene: TRBJ2-5
d_gene: TRBD1
CDR3nt: TGTGCCAGCAGCCCTAACATGGGACAGGGAGAGACCCAGTACTTC
CDR3aa: CASSPNMGQGETQYF

v_gene: TRBV5-6
abundance: -
j_gene: TRBJ1-2
d_gene: -
CDR3nt: TGTGCCAGCAGCAGAGTATTCTCGACAGCTAACTATGGCTACACCTTC
CDR3aa: CASSRVFSTANYGYTF

v_gene: TRBV19
abundance: -
j_gene: TRBJ2-3
d_gene: TRBD1
CDR3nt: TGTGCCAGTAGTCGGGGACAGGGGAGCACAGATACGCAGTATTTT
CDR3aa: CASSRGQGSTDTQYF

v_gene: TRBV18
abundance: -
j_gene: TRBJ1-4
d_gene: -
CDR3nt: TGTGCCAGCTCACCTCGGGACGGGAATGAAAAACTGTTTTTT
CDR3aa: CASSPRDGNEKLFF